This is a list of T cell receptor beta chains from one sample in a study of T cell changes during pregnancy in multiple sclerosis. Some clones are missing from TCRdb's copy, which holds only in-frame ones; the method was immunoSEQ multiplex PCR. Of tens of thousands of clones detected, approximately 90% appear once; the ten largest clones hold around an eighth. This specimen was CD8+ T cells from peripheral blood mononuclear cells, taken in the first trimester of pregnancy. All receptors come from a female donor with multiple sclerosis, enrolled in a pregnancy study. Each CDR3 is given with its conserved first and last residue. The order of the fields is CDR3 protein, CDR3 DNA, clone size, J gene, V gene, D gene. D genes are given only for firm matches. Not every row has a clone size; where given, it reads once, few, many or a size class.

cdr3_aa: CASSLWSGLAGGPGQTQYF; cdr3_nt: TGTGCCAGCAGTTTATGGTCCGGTCTAGCGGGAGGGCCGGGCCAGACCCAGTACTTC; clone_size: .; j_call: TRBJ2-5; v_call: TRBV27; d_call: TRBD2
cdr3_aa: CAWSRGQLVGNTIYF; cdr3_nt: TGTGCCTGGAGTCGCGGACAGCTAGTAGGAAACACCATATATTTT; clone_size: .; j_call: TRBJ1-3; v_call: TRBV30; d_call: .
cdr3_aa: CASSQGAPTDHNEQFF; cdr3_nt: TGTGCCAGCAGCCAAGGGGCCCCGACAGACCACAATGAGCAGTTCTTC; clone_size: .; j_call: TRBJ2-1; v_call: TRBV14; d_call: .
cdr3_aa: CASTLGGSYNEQFF; cdr3_nt: TGTGCCAGCACCCTGGGGGGCTCCTACAATGAGCAGTTCTTC; clone_size: few; j_call: TRBJ2-1; v_call: TRBV9; d_call: .
cdr3_aa: CASSYPDRGRSYEQYF; cdr3_nt: TGTGCCAGCAGCTACCCCGACAGGGGTAGGTCCTACGAGCAGTACTTC; clone_size: .; j_call: TRBJ2-7; v_call: TRBV7-2; d_call: TRBD1
cdr3_aa: CASSLGPQGIQETQYF; cdr3_nt: TGTGCTAGCAGCTTAGGTCCCCAGGGGATACAAGAGACCCAGTACTTC; clone_size: medium-sized; j_call: TRBJ2-5; v_call: TRBV7-7; d_call: .
cdr3_aa: CASSLVGGEQYF; cdr3_nt: TGTGCCAGCAGTCTAGTCGGGGGCGAGCAGTACTTC; clone_size: .; j_call: TRBJ2-7; v_call: TRBV27; d_call: .
cdr3_aa: CASSQDFPDSSYEQYF; cdr3_nt: TGCGCCAGCAGCCAAGATTTTCCGGACAGCTCCTACGAGCAGTACTTC; clone_size: .; j_call: TRBJ2-7; v_call: TRBV4-1; d_call: .
cdr3_aa: CSVVWGVIVDTQYF; cdr3_nt: TGCAGCGTTGTGTGGGGGGTGATTGTAGATACGCAGTATTTT; clone_size: few; j_call: TRBJ2-3; v_call: TRBV29-1; d_call: .
cdr3_aa: CASSSGTSTQTQYF; cdr3_nt: TGTGCCAGCAGCTCCGGGACTAGCACCCAGACCCAGTACTTC; clone_size: .; j_call: TRBJ2-5; v_call: TRBV7-9; d_call: TRBD2
cdr3_aa: CASSQEASVPYEQYF; cdr3_nt: TGTGCCAGCAGCCAAGAAGCTAGCGTGCCCTACGAGCAGTACTTC; clone_size: .; j_call: TRBJ2-7; v_call: TRBV14; d_call: .
cdr3_aa: CAISEQTLSGNTIYF; cdr3_nt: TGTGCCATCAGTGAACAGACCCTCTCTGGAAACACCATATATTTT; clone_size: .; j_call: TRBJ1-3; v_call: TRBV10-3; d_call: .
cdr3_aa: CASSYSSTAVEQYF; cdr3_nt: TGTGCCAGCAGTTACTCGAGTACTGCGGTGGAGCAGTACTTC; clone_size: .; j_call: TRBJ2-7; v_call: TRBV6-5; d_call: .
cdr3_aa: CASSLDLRGSGGNEQFF; cdr3_nt: TGTGCCAGCAGCTTAGATCTTCGCGGTAGCGGGGGTAATGAGCAGTTCTTC; clone_size: .; j_call: TRBJ2-1; v_call: TRBV7-2; d_call: TRBD2
cdr3_aa: CASSPTTGSPLHF; cdr3_nt: TGTGCCAGCAGTCCAACGACAGGCTCACCCCTCCACTTT; clone_size: .; j_call: TRBJ1-6; v_call: TRBV27; d_call: .
cdr3_aa: CASSIASGKHNEQFF; cdr3_nt: TGTGCCAGTAGTATAGCTAGCGGGAAACACAATGAGCAGTTCTTC; clone_size: .; j_call: TRBJ2-1; v_call: TRBV19; d_call: TRBD2